This TCR beta chain was identified during a study of T cells in Graves' hyperthyroidism and ophthalmopathy. Per the germline V gene, CDR1 is SGDLS and CDR2 is YYNGEE. CDR3 length: 17 amino acids. The V gene end was trimmed by 3 bases and the J gene end by 2 bases; junction bases not matched to a gene: 8. Template material for amplifying TCR beta CDR3 regions consisted of RNA transcripts. When the TCR CDR3 underwent first-round RT-PCR, the HTBI primer set was used. TCRdb ran MiXCR on the multiplex PCR reads and lists one entry per CDR3 protein. The table includes 300,000 to 450,000 distinct CDR3 sequences, more than 15% detected once. Uncontrolled infection, other autoimmune disease, pregnancy or lactation barred patients from enrollment. In making diagnoses, clinical symptoms, serum thyroxine and TRAb, thyroid ultrasound and orbital computed tomography were all used.

Sequencing was carried out using blood. This chain joins TRBV9 and TRBJ2-2; 9 bases are a match to TRBD1. The clonotype originates from a woman aged 18-30 years with Graves' hyperthyroidism that later progressed to Graves' ophthalmopathy. In DNA, the CDR3 is TGTGCCAGCAGCGCCACAGGGGGCAAGATTAACACCGGGGAGCTGTTTTTT. Its protein product is CASSATGGKINTGELFF.